Sequencing of this TCR beta chain was carried out in a study of vaccination and CD4 T cells after COVID-19. Background on the study: The study drew post-COVID samples a median about 95 days after diagnosis (range 35 to 161). Taking of post-vaccine samples occurred a median approximately 70 days after dose two (range 14 to 241).

Treatment specified: approximately nine-day PBMC culture with coronavirus spike peptide pools or control peptides (ViraFEST assay). The table lists this clonotype with a few counts. No antigen is known for it. CDR1 and CDR2 from the germline V gene are SGHVS and FQNEAQ. The CDR3 extends over 13 amino acids. Trimming left V 4 bases short and J 9 bases short, with 13 bases between. The Oncomine TCR Beta short-read assay generated sequence data from the DNA of cultured CD4+ T cells. MiXCR, applied by TCRdb to the PCR reads, yields one record per CDR3 protein. Of 13,000 to 15,000 distinct CDR3 sequences detected, under 75% appear once; the ten largest clones hold approximately 15%.

The chain has TRBV7-8 and TRBJ2-1; D not certain. This TCR was sampled from a human donor who had recovered from COVID-19. Material for sequencing was CD4+ T cells from blood, cultured in vitro. The CDR3 spells CASSWSPGSEQFF. CDR3 nucleotides: TGTGCCAGCAGCTGGTCTCCTGGCAGTGAGCAGTTCTTC.